Shown below are 2 T cell receptor beta chains from a single sample sequenced in a study of blood T cell repertoires in COVID-19. Generated by immunoSEQ multiplex PCR, the TCRdb table keeps only in-frame clones and is missing some. This sample has fewer than 200,000 clones, with 80% found just once. The sequenced sample was peripheral blood. These receptor sequences come from a man aged 55 to 70 with acute or convalescent COVID-19.

The CDR3 nucleotides read TGTGCCAGCACGATGGGGCGGAATCAGCCCCAGCATTTT. Its translation: CASTMGRNQPQHF. V usage is TRBV6-6 and J usage is TRBJ1-5; maybe TRBD1 (5 bases). The CDR3 is made up of 13 amino acids. Trimming left V 7 bases short and J 4 bases short, with 11 bases between. Germline lookup yields CDR1 MNHNY and CDR2 SVGAGI (reference sequence).

The table lists this clone with a few counts. The same CDR3 arises from other DNA sequences in this sample as well. The chain joins TRBV6-2 or TRBV6-3 to TRBJ1-1; D call uncertain. Looked up from germline, CDR1 is MNHEY and CDR2 is SVGEGT. The length of the CDR3 is 14 residues. V lost 3 bases to trimming and J lost 3 bases, with 11 bases between them. The CDR3 loop reads CASSYGSADTEAFF. For the CDR3, the DNA is TGTGCCAGCAGTTATGGGAGTGCGGACACTGAAGCTTTCTTT.